Presented here are 15 T cell receptor beta chains from one specimen sequenced in a study of CD8 T cells in ankylosing spondylitis. TCRdb reanalysed the 5' RACE reads using MiXCR and keeps one entry per CDR3 protein. Of about 36,000 distinct CDR3 sequences listed, 6% are singletons. Sample: blood, either unsorted or a sorted T cell fraction (not recorded which). The receptors derive from a male donor with ankylosing spondylitis or in good health (not recorded which).

This clonotype was counted at least ten times. The chain's CDR3 is CASSLTTRLYLGQFF. CDR3 bases: TGTGCCAGCAGTTTAACTACGCGGCTCTACCTCGGGCAGTTCTTC. The chain links TRBV12-3 or TRBV12-4 to TRBJ2-1; the D is unclear. The CDR3 is made up of 15 amino acids. V was trimmed by 2 bases and J by 12 bases, leaving 20 bases between them.

The rearrangement joins TRBV5-5 to TRBJ2-5, with D tentatively TRBD1 (5 bases). The CDR3 contains 14 residues. The germline CDR1 and CDR2 sequences are SGHKS and YYEKEE (reference sequence). V shed 4 bases and J shed 4 bases, with 14 bases lying between them. DNA for the CDR3: TGTGCCAGCAGCCCCTCCCCAGGGATAGAGACCCAGTACTTC. Translation gives CASSPSPGIETQYF.

This clonotype has at least ten counts. V is TRBV10-1 and J is TRBJ2-1, with 8 bases matching TRBD2. The CDR3 runs to 13 residues. Trimming took 7 bases from V and 9 from J; bases not matched to a gene: 8. Germline-derived CDR1 and CDR2 are WNHNN and SYGVQD (reference sequence). The CDR3 spells CASIPSGRSEQFF. DNA for the CDR3: TGCGCCAGCATTCCCAGCGGGAGAAGTGAGCAGTTCTTC.

The chain employs TRBV14 and TRBJ2-7; D may be TRBD1 or TRBD2 (5 bases each). This CDR3 has 14 residues. Germline-derived CDR1 and CDR2 are SGHDN and FVKESK. The V and J ends lost 8 bases and 6 bases respectively, with 20 bases between them. CDR3 coding DNA: TGTGCCAGCCGAGACAGTTTCCCTCGGGGCGAGCAGTACTTC. Its protein is CASRDSFPRGEQYF.

This clonotype was seen at least ten times. The gene calls are TRBV20-1 and TRBJ2-1; 8 bases agree with TRBD2. Germline loops: CDR1 DFQATT, CDR2 SNEGSKA (reference sequence). Germline trimming cut 6 bases from V and 5 bases from J; bases unmatched to any gene: 9. This CDR3 is built from 14 residues. The CDR3 DNA is TGCAGTGCGCCTTTGGGGACTAGAGACAATGAGCAGTTCTTC. It translates to CSAPLGTRDNEQFF.

This clonotype was seen many times. The gene calls are TRBV21-1 and TRBJ2-1; the table calls TRBD2, which could not be checked here. TRBV21-1 is flagged as a pseudogene. This CDR3 is 15 amino acids long. CDR3 DNA: TGTGCCAGCAGCAGACATAAGGGACTTTTCAATGAGCAGTTCTTC. Translation gives CASSRHKGLFNEQFF.

This clonotype was recorded a few times. The rearrangement links TRBV12-3 or TRBV12-4 to TRBJ1-3, with D maybe TRBD1 (5 bases). The CDR3 is 18 residues long. Between the trimmed V and J ends, which lost 11 bases and 0 bases, there was a span of 26 bases. The CDR3 nucleotides read TGTGCCTTCAGTTTGGGGCGGGCCAGCGTCAGCTCTGGAAACACCATATATTTT. Encoded protein: CAFSLGRASVSSGNTIYF.

This clonotype was observed at least ten times. The chain joins TRBV20-1 to TRBJ2-5; D ambiguous. V was shortened by 5 bases and J by 3 bases, with 13 bases between the two germline ends. This CDR3 has 13 amino acids. Germline V gene data show CDR1 as DFQATT and CDR2 as SNEGSKA (reference sequence). CDR3 residues: CSAPNMVEETQYF. DNA for the CDR3: TGCAGTGCTCCGAACATGGTGGAAGAGACCCAGTACTTC.

This clonotype was observed at least ten times. The genes are TRBV12-3 or TRBV12-4 and TRBJ1-1; D gene uncertain. V was shortened by 2 bases and J by 5 bases, with 9 bases between the two germline ends. There are 13 residues in the CDR3. The CDR3, as DNA: TGTGCCAGCAGTTTAAGCAGGTTGACTGAAGCTTTCTTT. Its protein is CASSLSRLTEAFF.

This clonotype appeared once. Possible read error: a much larger clone is one base away. This chain uses TRBV13 with TRBJ2-1, with 10 bases identical to TRBD1. Germline assignment: CDR1 PRHDT and CDR2 FYEKMQ (reference sequence). There are 14 residues in the CDR3. The CDR3 sequence is CAGSLGQGRGEQFF. In DNA, the CDR3 is TGTGCCGGCAGCTTGGGACAGGGGCGAGGTGAGCAGTTCTTC.

This clonotype has more than one count but fewer than ten. J is TRBJ1-3 and V is TRBV10-3; D is ambiguous. The germline V gene has CDR1 ENHRY and CDR2 SYGVKD. Trimming removed 1 base at V and 7 bases at J, with 11 bases between. The CDR3 sequence is 14 residues long. CDR3 DNA: TGTGCCATCAGTGAGTTCGACCAGGAGAACACCATATATTTT. Its protein is CAISEFDQENTIYF.

This clonotype has ten or more counts. V gene TRBV28 combines with J gene TRBJ2-2; unclear D gene. CDR3 size: 13 residues. Germline values: CDR1 MDHEN, CDR2 SYDVKM. V was clipped by 6 bases and J by 4 bases, with 9 bases between them. The CDR3 DNA is TGTGCCAGCAGCCCCCCCGTCACCGGGGAGCTGTTTTTT. Translation: CASSPPVTGELFF.

This clonotype was found many times. This sequence joins TRBV7-8 and TRBJ2-7, with D perhaps being TRBD1 or TRBD2 (7 bases each). The V gene's germline CDR1 is SGHVS and CDR2 FQNEAQ. V was cut by 5 bases and J by 0 bases, with 17 bases left in between. CDR3 length equals 16 residues. The CDR3 coding sequence is TGTGCCAGCAGCCCACCGGGGGGACAGAACTCCTACGAGCAGTACTTC. This encodes CASSPPGGQNSYEQYF.

This clonotype appeared many times. This chain joins TRBV2 and TRBJ2-6; D is unclear. V lost 5 bases and J lost 1, with 3 bases in between. Per the germline V gene, CDR1 is SNHLY and CDR2 is FYNNEI. CDR3 size: 13 residues. The chain's CDR3 is CASSRSGANVLTF. In DNA form, the CDR3 reads TGTGCCAGCAGTCGATCTGGGGCCAACGTCCTGACTTTC.

In its sample, this clonotype was seen a few times. CDR3: CASSPSWRGLAGGPVNIQYF. CDR3 nucleotides: TGTGCCAGCAGCCCTTCTTGGAGGGGGCTAGCGGGAGGGCCAGTGAACATTCAGTACTTC. The chain has TRBV14 and TRBJ2-4; TRBD2 aligns across 12 bases. Germline V gives CDR1 SGHDN, CDR2 FVKESK. Germline trimming cut 4 bases from V and 7 bases from J; bases unmatched to any gene: 20. This CDR3 spans 20 amino acids. Together with reference TRBV14 and TRBJ2-4, the CDR3 gives the full variable domain: EAGVTQFPSHSVIEKGQTVTLRCDPISGHDNLYWYRRVMGKEIKFLLHFVKESKQDESGMPNNRFLAERTGGTYSTLKVQPAELEDSGVYFCASSPSWRGLAGGPVNIQYFGAGTRLSVL.